This is a list of T cell receptor beta chains from one sample in a study of blood T cell repertoires in COVID-19. The data were produced by immunoSEQ multiplex PCR, yet TCRdb's version contains in-frame clones alone and is incomplete. The sample has about 670,000 clones; 90% are singletons. Source material: peripheral blood. The receptors come from a woman aged 18 to 35 with acute or convalescent COVID-19. Each CDR3 is given with its conserved first and last residue.

CDR3 | V
CASETGQHGYTF | TRBV6-5
CASSEWASGTYNEQFF | TRBV2
CASSPPGQLIYGYTF | TRBV7-9
CAGRTGTATDTQYF | TRBV2
CASSPSTGVEAFF | TRBV18
CASSHFGGGLAGEQFF | TRBV6-6
CASSLLAGGPDTQYF | TRBV7-9
CASSFPSIGYEQYF | TRBV28
CASSLKILSYEQYF | TRBV7-2
CASSGRQGNGYTF | TRBV25-1
CASSSGQIGNTIYF | TRBV28
CASSTNRDRDTEAFF | TRBV6-5
CASTRVVGGVYYEQYF | TRBV27
CASSLSDEQFF | TRBV28
CASSLVGGAVKNTEAFF | TRBV7-9
CASSSNRGNTEAFF | TRBV6-5
CASGQGTANYGYTF | TRBV6-6
CASSLVKGRNNEQFF | TRBV11-2
CASSEETTYGYTF | TRBV6-1
CASSLRGQPQHF | TRBV27
CASSIGTGGYEQYF | TRBV19
CASSGAFGATNEKLFF | TRBV19
CASGLAPDRGPHEQYF | TRBV12-5